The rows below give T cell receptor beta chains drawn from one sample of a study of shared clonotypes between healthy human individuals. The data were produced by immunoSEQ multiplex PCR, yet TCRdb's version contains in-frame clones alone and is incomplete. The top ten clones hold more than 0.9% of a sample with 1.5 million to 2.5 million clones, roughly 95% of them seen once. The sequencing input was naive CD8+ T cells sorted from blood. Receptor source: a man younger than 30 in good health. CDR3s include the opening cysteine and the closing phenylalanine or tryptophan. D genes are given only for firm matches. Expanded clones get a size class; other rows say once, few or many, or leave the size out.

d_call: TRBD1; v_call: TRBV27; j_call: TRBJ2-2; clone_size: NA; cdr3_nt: TGTGCCAGCAGTTTATTGACCCCAGGGGGCAGCAGGGAGCTGTTTTTT; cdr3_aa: CASSLLTPGGSRELFF
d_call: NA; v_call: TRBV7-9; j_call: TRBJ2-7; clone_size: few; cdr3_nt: TGTGCCAGCAGCCCGCCGGCCAACGCCTACGAGCAGTACTTC; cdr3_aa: CASSPPANAYEQYF
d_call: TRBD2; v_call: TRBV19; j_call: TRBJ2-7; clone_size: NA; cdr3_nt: TGTGCCAGTAGCCCCTCGGCGGGAGGATTTGGCTCCTACGAGCAGTACTTC; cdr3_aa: CASSPSAGGFGSYEQYF
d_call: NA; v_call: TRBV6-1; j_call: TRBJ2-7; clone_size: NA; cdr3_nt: TGTGCCAGCAGTGATTTGGGTTACGAGCAGTACTTC; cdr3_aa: CASSDLGYEQYF
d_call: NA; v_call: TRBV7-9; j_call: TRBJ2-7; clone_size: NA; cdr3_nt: TGTGCCAGCAGCTTATCCCTCACTCCTTACGAGCAGTACTTC; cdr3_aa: CASSLSLTPYEQYF
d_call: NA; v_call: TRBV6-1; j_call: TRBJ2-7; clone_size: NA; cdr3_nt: TGTGCCAGCAGTGAAGAGGACCCGGGGGTGCACGAGCAGTACTTC; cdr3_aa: CASSEEDPGVHEQYF
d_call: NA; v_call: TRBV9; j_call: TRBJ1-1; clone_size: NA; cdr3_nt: TGTGCCAGCCGAGGTGGGTCTAAGGCTGAAGCTTTCTTT; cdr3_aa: CASRGGSKAEAFF
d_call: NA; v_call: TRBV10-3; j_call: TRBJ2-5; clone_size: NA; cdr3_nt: TGTGCCATCAGTGAGGCCGTTAGCGCCGAGACCCAGTACTTC; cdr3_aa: CAISEAVSAETQYF
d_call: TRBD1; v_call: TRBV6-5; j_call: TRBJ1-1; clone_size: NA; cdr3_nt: TGTGCCAGCAGTTACTACGGACAGGGGGGGACTGAAGCTTTCTTT; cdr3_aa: CASSYYGQGGTEAFF
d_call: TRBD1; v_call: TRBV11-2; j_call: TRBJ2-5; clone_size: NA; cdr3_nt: TGTGCCAGCAGCCAAGGGACAGGGGGCCGGGAGACCCAGTACTTC; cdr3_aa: CASSQGTGGRETQYF
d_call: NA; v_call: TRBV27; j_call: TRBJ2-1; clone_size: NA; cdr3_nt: TGTGCCAGCAGTTGGGGGGGGCCCTTCAATGAGCAGTTCTTC; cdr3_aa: CASSWGGPFNEQFF